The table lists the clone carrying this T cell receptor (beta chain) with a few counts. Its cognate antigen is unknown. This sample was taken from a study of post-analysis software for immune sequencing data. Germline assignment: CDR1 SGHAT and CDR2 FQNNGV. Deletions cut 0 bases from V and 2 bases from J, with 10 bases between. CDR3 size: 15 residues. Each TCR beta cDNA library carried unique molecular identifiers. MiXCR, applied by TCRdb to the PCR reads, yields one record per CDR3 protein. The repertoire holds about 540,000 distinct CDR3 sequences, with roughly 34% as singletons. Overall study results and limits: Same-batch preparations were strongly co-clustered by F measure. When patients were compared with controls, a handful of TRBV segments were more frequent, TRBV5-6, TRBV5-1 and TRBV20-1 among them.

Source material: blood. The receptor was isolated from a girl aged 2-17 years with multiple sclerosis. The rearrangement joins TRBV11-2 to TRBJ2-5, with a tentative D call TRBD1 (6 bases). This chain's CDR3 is CASSLEGQGQETQYF. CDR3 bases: TGTGCCAGCAGCTTAGAGGGGCAGGGGCAAGAGACCCAGTACTTC.